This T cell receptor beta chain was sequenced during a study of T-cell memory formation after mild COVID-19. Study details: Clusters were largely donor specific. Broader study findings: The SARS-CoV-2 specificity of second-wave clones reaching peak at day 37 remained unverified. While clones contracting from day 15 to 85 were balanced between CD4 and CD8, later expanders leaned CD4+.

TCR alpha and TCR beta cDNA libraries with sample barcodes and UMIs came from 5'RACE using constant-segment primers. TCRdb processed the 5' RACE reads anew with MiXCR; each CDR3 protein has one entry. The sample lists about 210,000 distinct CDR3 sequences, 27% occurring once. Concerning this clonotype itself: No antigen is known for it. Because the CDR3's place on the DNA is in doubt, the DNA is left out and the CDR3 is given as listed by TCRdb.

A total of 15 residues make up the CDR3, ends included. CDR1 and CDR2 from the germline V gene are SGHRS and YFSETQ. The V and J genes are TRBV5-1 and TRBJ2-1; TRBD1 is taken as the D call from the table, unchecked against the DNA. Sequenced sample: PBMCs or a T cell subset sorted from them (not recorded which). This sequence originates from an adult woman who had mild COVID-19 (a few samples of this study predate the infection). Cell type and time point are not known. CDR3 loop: CASSPDVGPGVEQFF.